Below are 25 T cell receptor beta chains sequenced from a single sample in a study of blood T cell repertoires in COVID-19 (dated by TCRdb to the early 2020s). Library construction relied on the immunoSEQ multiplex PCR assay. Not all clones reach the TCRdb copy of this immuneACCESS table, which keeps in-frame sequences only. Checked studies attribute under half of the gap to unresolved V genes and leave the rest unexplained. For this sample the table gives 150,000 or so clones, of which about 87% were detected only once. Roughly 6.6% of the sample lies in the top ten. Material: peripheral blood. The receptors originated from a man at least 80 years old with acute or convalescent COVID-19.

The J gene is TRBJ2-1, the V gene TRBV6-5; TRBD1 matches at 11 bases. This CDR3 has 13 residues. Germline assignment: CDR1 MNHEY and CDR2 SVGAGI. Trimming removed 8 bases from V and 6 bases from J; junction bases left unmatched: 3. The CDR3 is CASSGTGGNEQFF. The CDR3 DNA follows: TGTGCCAGCTCCGGGACAGGGGGCAATGAGCAGTTCTTC.

The CDR3 here is CASRRAGGETQYF. The CDR3 nucleotides read TGTGCCAGCAGAAGAGCGGGTGGTGAGACCCAGTACTTC. This rearrangement joins TRBV3-1 (or the pseudogene TRBV3-2) to TRBJ2-5; TRBD2 might be the D (6 bases). From germline, CDR1 is LGHDT and CDR2 YNNKEL (reference sequence). Trimming took off 6 bases at V and 5 bases at J, with 13 bases between the two ends. The CDR3 is made up of 13 amino acids.

This CDR3 reads CASTLALEGSPLHF. The DNA of the CDR3 is TGTGCCAGCACCTTAGCCTTGGAGGGTTCACCCCTCCACTTT. V is TRBV3-1 (or the pseudogene TRBV3-2) and J is TRBJ1-6; no reliable D call. Trimming left V 7 bases short and J 9 bases short, with 16 bases between. This CDR3 has 14 residues. The germline V gene has CDR1 LGHDT and CDR2 YNNKEL (reference sequence).

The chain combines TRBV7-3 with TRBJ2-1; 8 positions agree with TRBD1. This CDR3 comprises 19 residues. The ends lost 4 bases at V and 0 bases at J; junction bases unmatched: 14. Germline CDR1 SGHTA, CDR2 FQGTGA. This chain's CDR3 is CASSSHPRRDRSSYNEQFF. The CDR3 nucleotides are TGTGCCAGCAGCTCCCACCCCCGCCGGGACAGGAGCTCCTACAATGAGCAGTTCTTC.

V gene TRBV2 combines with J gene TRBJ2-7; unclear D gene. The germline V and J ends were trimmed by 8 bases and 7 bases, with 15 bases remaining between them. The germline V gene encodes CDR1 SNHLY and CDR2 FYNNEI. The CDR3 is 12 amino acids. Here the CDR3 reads CASESSLGEQYF. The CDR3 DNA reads TGTGCCAGCGAATCCTCTCTAGGAGAGCAGTACTTC. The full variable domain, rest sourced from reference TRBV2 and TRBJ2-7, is EPEVTQTPSHQVTQMGQEVILRCVPISNHLYFYWYRQILGQKVEFLVSFYNNEISEKSEIFDDQFSVERPDGSNFTLKIRSTKLEDSAMYFCASESSLGEQYFGPGTRLTVT.

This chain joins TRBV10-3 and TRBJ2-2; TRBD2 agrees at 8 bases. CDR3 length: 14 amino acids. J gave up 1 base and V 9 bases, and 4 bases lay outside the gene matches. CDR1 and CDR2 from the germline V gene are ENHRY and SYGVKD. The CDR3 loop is CAIGLAGNTGELFF. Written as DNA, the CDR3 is TGTGCCATAGGACTAGCAGGGAACACCGGGGAGCTGTTTTTT.

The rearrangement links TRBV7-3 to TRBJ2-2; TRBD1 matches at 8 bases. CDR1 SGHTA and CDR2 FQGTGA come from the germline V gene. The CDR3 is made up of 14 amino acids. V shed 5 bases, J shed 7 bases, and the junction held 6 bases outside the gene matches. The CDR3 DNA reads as TGTGCCAGCAGCCCGGACAGGGTTAACGGGGAGCTGTTTTTT. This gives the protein CASSPDRVNGELFF.

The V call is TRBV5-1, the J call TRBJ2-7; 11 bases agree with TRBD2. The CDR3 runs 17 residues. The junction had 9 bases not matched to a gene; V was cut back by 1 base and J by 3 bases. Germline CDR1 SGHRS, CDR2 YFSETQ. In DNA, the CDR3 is TGCGCCAGCAGCTTGAAGCCCGGGACTAGCGGAATCTACGAGCAGTACTTC. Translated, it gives CASSLKPGTSGIYEQYF.

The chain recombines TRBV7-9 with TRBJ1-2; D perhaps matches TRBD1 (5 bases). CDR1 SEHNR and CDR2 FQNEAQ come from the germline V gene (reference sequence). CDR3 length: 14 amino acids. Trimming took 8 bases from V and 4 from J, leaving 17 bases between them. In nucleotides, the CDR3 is TGTGCCAGCCAACAGACAGCCCCATTCTATGGCTACACCTTC. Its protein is CASQQTAPFYGYTF. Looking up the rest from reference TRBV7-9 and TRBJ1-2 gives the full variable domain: DTGVSQNPRHKITKRGQNVTFRCDPISEHNRLYWYRQTLGQGPEFLTYFQNEAQLEKSRLLSDRFSAERPKGSFSTLEIQRTEQGDSAMYLCASQQTAPFYGYTFGSGTRLTVV.

The CDR3, as DNA: TGTGCCAGCATTGAAGGGCAGGGCACTTACAATGAGCAGTTCTTC. As protein: CASIEGQGTYNEQFF. The chain combines TRBV27 with TRBJ2-1; D perhaps matches TRBD1 (5 bases). Per germline, CDR1 MNHEY and CDR2 SMNVEV (reference sequence). The length of the CDR3 is 15 residues. V lost 7 bases, J lost 4 bases, and 17 bases lay in between.

Here the CDR3 DNA reads TGTGCCAGCAGTGATTCACTTTCACCCCTCCACTTT. It codes for CASSDSLSPLHF. The chain is built from TRBV6-1 and TRBJ1-6; D is uncertain. V was pared by 3 bases and J by 9 bases, with 6 bases between. The V gene's germline CDR1 is MNHNS and CDR2 SASEGT. This CDR3 region has 12 residues.

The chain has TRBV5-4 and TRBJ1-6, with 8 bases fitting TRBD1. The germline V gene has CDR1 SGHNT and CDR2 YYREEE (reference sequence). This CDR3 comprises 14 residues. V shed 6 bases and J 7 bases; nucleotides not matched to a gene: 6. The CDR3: CASTRQGSNSPLHF. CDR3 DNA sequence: TGTGCCAGCACCCGACAGGGGTCAAATTCACCCCTCCACTTT. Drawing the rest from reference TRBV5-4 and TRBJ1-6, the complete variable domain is ETGVTQSPTHLIKTRGQQVTLRCSSQSGHNTVSWYQQALGQGPQFIFQYYREEENGRGNFPPRFSGLQFPNYSSELNVNALELDDSALYLCASTRQGSNSPLHFGNGTRLTVT.

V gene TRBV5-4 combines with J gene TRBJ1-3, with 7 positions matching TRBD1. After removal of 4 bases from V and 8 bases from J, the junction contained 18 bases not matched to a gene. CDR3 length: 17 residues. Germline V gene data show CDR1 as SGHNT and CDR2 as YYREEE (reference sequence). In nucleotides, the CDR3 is TGTGCCAGCAGCCCTGGGTTGTGGACAGGCACCTCTGACACCATATATTTT. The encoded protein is CASSPGLWTGTSDTIYF. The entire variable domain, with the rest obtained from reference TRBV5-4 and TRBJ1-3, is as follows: ETGVTQSPTHLIKTRGQQVTLRCSSQSGHNTVSWYQQALGQGPQFIFQYYREEENGRGNFPPRFSGLQFPNYSSELNVNALELDDSALYLCASSPGLWTGTSDTIYFGEGSWLTVV.

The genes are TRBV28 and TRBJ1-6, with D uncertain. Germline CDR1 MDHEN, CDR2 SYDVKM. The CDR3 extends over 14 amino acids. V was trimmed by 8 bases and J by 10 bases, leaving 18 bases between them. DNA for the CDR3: TGTGCCAGCTGTGTCCCGGGGAGGCGGTCACCCCTCCACTTT. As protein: CASCVPGRRSPLHF. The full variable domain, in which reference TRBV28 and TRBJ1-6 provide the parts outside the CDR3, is DVKVTQSSRYLVKRTGEKVFLECVQDMDHENMFWYRQDPGLGLRLIYFSYDVKMKEKGDIPEGYSVSREKKERFSLILESASTNQTSMYLCASCVPGRRSPLHFGNGTRLTVT.

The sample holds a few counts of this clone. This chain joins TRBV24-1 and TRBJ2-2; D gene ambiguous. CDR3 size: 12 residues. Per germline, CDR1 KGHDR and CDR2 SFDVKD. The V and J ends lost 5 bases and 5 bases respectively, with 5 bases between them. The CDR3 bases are TGTGCCACCAGTGTTCGTACCGGGGAGCTGTTTTTT. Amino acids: CATSVRTGELFF.

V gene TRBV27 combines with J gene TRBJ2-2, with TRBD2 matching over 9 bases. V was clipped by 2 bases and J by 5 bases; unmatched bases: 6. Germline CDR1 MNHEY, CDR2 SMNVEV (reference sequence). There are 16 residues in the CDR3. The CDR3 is CASSLERLAGTGELFF. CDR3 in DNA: TGTGCCAGCAGTTTAGAAAGGCTAGCGGGGACCGGGGAGCTGTTTTTT.

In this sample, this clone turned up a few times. The CDR3 DNA follows: TGTGCCAGTAGTACGCGATTCAATTTCAATCAGCCCCAGCATTTT. This gives the protein CASSTRFNFNQPQHF. This rearrangement joins TRBV19 to TRBJ1-5; no definite D call. This CDR3 contains 15 residues. Germline V gene sequence: CDR1 LNHDA, CDR2 SQIVND (reference sequence). V dropped 4 bases and J dropped 3 bases, with 13 bases sitting between them.

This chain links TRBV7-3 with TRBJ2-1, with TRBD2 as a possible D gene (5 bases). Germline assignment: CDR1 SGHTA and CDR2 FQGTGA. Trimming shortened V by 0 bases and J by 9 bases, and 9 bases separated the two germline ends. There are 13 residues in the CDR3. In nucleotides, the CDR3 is TGTGCCAGCAGCTTAACGGAGGAGGCTGAGCAGTTCTTC. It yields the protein CASSLTEEAEQFF.

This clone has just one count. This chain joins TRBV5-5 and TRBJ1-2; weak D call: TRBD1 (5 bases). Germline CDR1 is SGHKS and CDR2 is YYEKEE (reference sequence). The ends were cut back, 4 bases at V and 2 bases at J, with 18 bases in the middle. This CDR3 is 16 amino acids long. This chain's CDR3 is CASSPRPGGGNYGYTF. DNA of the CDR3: TGTGCCAGCAGCCCCCGCCCCGGGGGGGGGAACTATGGCTACACCTTC.

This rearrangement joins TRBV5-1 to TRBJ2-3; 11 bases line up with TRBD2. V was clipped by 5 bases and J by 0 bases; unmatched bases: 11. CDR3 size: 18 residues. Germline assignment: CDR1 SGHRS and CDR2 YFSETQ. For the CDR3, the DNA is TGCGCCAGCAGGACTTCCGGGACTAGCGGAGGTAGCACAGATACGCAGTATTTT. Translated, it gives CASRTSGTSGGSTDTQYF.

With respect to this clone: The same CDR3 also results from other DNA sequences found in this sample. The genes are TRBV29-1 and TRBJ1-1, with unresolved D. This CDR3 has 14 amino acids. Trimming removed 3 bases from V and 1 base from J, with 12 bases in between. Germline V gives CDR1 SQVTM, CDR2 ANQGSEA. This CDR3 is CSVEEGTGNTEAFF. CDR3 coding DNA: TGCAGCGTTGAGGAGGGTACCGGGAACACTGAAGCTTTCTTT.

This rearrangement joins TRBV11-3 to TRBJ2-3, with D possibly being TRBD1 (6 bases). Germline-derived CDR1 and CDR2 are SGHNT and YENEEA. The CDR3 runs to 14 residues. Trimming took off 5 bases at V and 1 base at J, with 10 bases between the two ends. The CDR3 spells CASSRGSGTDTQYF. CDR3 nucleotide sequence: TGTGCCAGCAGCAGGGGGTCGGGCACAGATACGCAGTATTTT.

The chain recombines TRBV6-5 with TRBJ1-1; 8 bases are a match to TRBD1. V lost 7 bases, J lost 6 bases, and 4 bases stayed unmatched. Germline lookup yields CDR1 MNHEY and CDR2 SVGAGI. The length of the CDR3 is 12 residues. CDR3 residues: CASTPGGPEAFF. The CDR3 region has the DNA TGTGCCAGCACCCCAGGGGGCCCTGAAGCTTTCTTT.

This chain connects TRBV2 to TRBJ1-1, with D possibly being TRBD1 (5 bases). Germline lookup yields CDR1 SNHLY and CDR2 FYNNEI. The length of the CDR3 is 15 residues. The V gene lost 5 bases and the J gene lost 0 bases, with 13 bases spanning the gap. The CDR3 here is CASSREGTVNTEAFF. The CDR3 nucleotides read TGTGCCAGCAGTAGGGAGGGGACGGTGAACACTGAAGCTTTCTTT.

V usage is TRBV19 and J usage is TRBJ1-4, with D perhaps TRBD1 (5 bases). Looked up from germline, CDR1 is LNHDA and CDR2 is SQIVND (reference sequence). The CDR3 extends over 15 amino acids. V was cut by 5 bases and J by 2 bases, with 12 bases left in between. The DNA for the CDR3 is TGTGCCAGTAGTGACGGACAAAGGACTAATGAAAAACTGTTTTTT. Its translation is CASSDGQRTNEKLFF.